The 12 T cell receptor beta chains given below trace back to one sample, sequenced in a study of T cell clonality in common variable immunodeficiency. Repertoires were generated with immunoSEQ multiplex PCR, while TCRdb's copy carries only in-frame clones and drops some. The table lists 40,000 to 45,000 clones, no singletons, with about 9.4% in the top ten. Sequencing used peripheral blood mononuclear cells. The receptors originated from a person aged 18 to 75 in good health.

This clone was seen many times. Sequencing ends 3 residues short of the CDR3 end; the germline J gene provides the rest. The chain has TRBV20-1 and TRBJ2-7; 7 bases are shared with TRBD2. Germline CDR1 is DFQATT and CDR2 is SNEGSKA (reference sequence). Losses at the gene ends were 0 bases for V and 4 bases for J; bases not matched to a gene: 9. The CDR3 contains 15 residues. CDR3 sequence reads: CSAREGAGVGYEQYF. The covered CDR3 bases are TGCAGTGCTAGAGAAGGCGCGGGAGTTGGATACGAG.

This clone was detected ten times or more. The CDR3 goes on 3 residues after the read ends, and that part is filled in from the germline J gene. This rearrangement joins TRBV29-1 to TRBJ1-2, with D maybe TRBD1 (6 bases). This CDR3 is built from 14 residues. Trimming removed 6 bases from V and 2 bases from J, with 16 bases in between. Per the germline V gene, CDR1 is SQVTM and CDR2 is ANQGSEA. The CDR3 sequence: CSVSYGGRNYGYTF. The sequenced CDR3 bases are TGCAGCGTATCGTACGGGGGGCGCAACTATGGC.

This clone has a count of ten or more. The sequenced part of the CDR3 DNA is TGCGCCAGCAGCTTGGGTATAGGGGGCGCGGGTGAG. This codes for CASSLGIGGAGE. The entire CDR3 is CASSLGIGGAGEQFF. The chain has TRBV5-1 and TRBJ2-1; 7 nucleotides align to TRBD1. The CDR3 end lies 3 residues beyond the end of the read and is filled in from the germline J gene. CDR1 and CDR2 from the germline V gene are SGHRS and YFSETQ. The CDR3 contains 15 residues. With 0 bases clipped from V and 9 bases from J, the junction kept 9 bases outside the gene matches. The full variable domain, completed using reference TRBV5-1 and TRBJ2-1, is KAGVTQTPRYLIKTRGQQVTLSCSPISGHRSVSWYQQTPGQGLQFLFEYFSETQRNKGNFPGRFSGRQFSNSRSEMNVSTLELGDSALYLCASSLGIGGAGEQFFGPGTRLTVL.

This clone was observed many times. Read sequence stops 3 residues before the CDR3 end, and the germline J gene provides the missing end. V and J are TRBV30 and TRBJ2-7; 8 nucleotides match TRBD2. Trimming removed 1 base from V and 3 bases from J; junction bases left unmatched: 5. In germline, CDR1 is GTSNPN, CDR2 SVGIG (reference sequence). CDR3 length: 14 residues. CDR3 bases read: TGTGCCTGGAGTGCCGGCCGGGGGGGCTACGAG. Its translation: CAWSAGRGGYE. The entire CDR3 protein is CAWSAGRGGYEQYF.

This clone was seen at least ten times. The read stops 3 residues short of the end of the CDR3; the missing end is completed from the germline J gene. The V gene is TRBV7-9, the J gene TRBJ2-7, with D unclear. V lost 1 base and J lost 5, with 6 bases in between. Germline V gene data show CDR1 as SEHNR and CDR2 as FQNEAQ (reference sequence). The CDR3 covers 12 residues. The CDR3 loop reads CASSLVRDEQYF. Partial CDR3 DNA: TGTGCCAGCAGCTTAGTTAGGGACGAG. The whole variable domain, filled in from reference TRBV7-9 and TRBJ2-7, reads DTGVSQNPRHKITKRGQNVTFRCDPISEHNRLYWYRQTLGQGPEFLTYFQNEAQLEKSRLLSDRFSAERPKGSFSTLEIQRTEQGDSAMYLCASSLVRDEQYFGPGTRLTVT.

This clone was recorded many times. From the germline J gene comes the end of the CDR3, since the read stops 3 residues before it. This chain uses TRBV5-1 with TRBJ1-2, with 7 bases aligning to TRBD1. The germline V gene encodes CDR1 SGHRS and CDR2 YFSETQ. The V segment lost 4 bases and the J segment 6 bases; nucleotides outside the gene matches: 9. The CDR3 runs 14 residues. CDR3 protein: CASSRATGDDGYTF. Partial CDR3 DNA: TGCGCCAGCAGCCGAGCTACAGGGGACGATGGC. Full variable domain (rest looked up from reference TRBV5-1 and TRBJ1-2): KAGVTQTPRYLIKTRGQQVTLSCSPISGHRSVSWYQQTPGQGLQFLFEYFSETQRNKGNFPGRFSGRQFSNSRSEMNVSTLELGDSALYLCASSRATGDDGYTFGSGTRLTVV.

This clone was detected ten times or more. The read terminates 3 residues ahead of where the CDR3 ends, so the germline J gene completes it. The V gene is TRBV5-1, the J gene TRBJ1-6, with D maybe TRBD1 (6 bases). Germline V gene data show CDR1 as SGHRS and CDR2 as YFSETQ. The V gene lost 4 bases and the J gene lost 8 bases, with 19 bases spanning the gap. The CDR3 covers 16 residues. The DNA read from the CDR3 is TGCGCCAGCAGCCATTACGGGGGGGCCTCGGATTCACCC. This gives the protein CASSHYGGASDSP. The CDR3 in its entirety is CASSHYGGASDSPLHF.

This clone was picked up many times. The CDR3 extends 3 residues past the end of the read, so its final part is completed from the germline J gene. This chain uses TRBV4-1 with TRBJ1-5; D unclear. This CDR3 comprises 17 residues. V gave up 1 base and J gave up 5 bases, with 18 bases separating them. The germline V gene has CDR1 MGHRA and CDR2 YSYEKL. Partial CDR3 DNA: TGCGCCAGCAGCCAAGGCCCTCAGGCACGGAGTGATCAGCCC. Its protein product is CASSQGPQARSDQP. The entire CDR3 is CASSQGPQARSDQPQHF.

This clone was seen only a few times. The read terminates 3 residues before the CDR3 end, so the remaining end is supplied by the germline J gene. The gene calls are TRBV11-1 and TRBJ1-2; 7 bases are a match to TRBD1. Trimming cost V 5 bases and J 5 bases; bases outside gene matches: 5. The V gene's germline CDR1 is SGHAT and CDR2 FQDESV (reference sequence). This CDR3 is built from 13 residues. This chain's CDR3 is CASSPGTDYGYTF. The sequenced CDR3 bases are TGTGCCAGCAGCCCAGGGACAGATTATGGC.

This clone was picked up many times. With the read ending 3 residues before the CDR3 end, the germline J gene is used to fill in that end. The chain has TRBV20-1 and TRBJ2-2, with TRBD2 matching over 12 bases. The V and J ends lost 3 bases and 7 bases, in that order; junction bases with no gene match: 6. Per germline, CDR1 DFQATT and CDR2 SNEGSKA (reference sequence). This CDR3 spans 15 amino acids. Incomplete CDR3 DNA: TGCAGTGCTAGTAGACTAGCGGGAGACGACGGGGAG. Amino acids: CSASRLAGDDGE. The full CDR3 reads CSASRLAGDDGELFF.

This clone has at least ten counts. From the germline J gene comes the end of the CDR3, since the read stops 3 residues before it. The genes are TRBV11-3 and TRBJ1-3; D is unresolved. This CDR3 spans 12 amino acids. V was shortened by 5 bases and J by 3 bases, with 5 bases between the two germline ends. Germline CDR1 and CDR2: SGHNT and YENEEA. CDR3 DNA, as far as it was read: TGTGCCAGCAGCCCTAATGGAAACACC. Translated, it gives CASSPNGNT. The entire CDR3 protein is CASSPNGNTIYF.

This clone was seen at least ten times. The read halts 3 residues ahead of the CDR3 end, with the missing end drawn from the germline J gene. The chain is built from TRBV5-1 and TRBJ1-2; a possible D gene is TRBD1 (5 bases). The germline V gene encodes CDR1 SGHRS and CDR2 YFSETQ. This CDR3 is built from 13 residues. Trimming removed 6 bases from V and 4 bases from J, with 13 bases in between. The covered CDR3 bases are TGCGCCAGCACCTCTGGACACCTCTATGGC. Its protein is CASTSGHLYG. The complete CDR3 sequence is CASTSGHLYGYTF.